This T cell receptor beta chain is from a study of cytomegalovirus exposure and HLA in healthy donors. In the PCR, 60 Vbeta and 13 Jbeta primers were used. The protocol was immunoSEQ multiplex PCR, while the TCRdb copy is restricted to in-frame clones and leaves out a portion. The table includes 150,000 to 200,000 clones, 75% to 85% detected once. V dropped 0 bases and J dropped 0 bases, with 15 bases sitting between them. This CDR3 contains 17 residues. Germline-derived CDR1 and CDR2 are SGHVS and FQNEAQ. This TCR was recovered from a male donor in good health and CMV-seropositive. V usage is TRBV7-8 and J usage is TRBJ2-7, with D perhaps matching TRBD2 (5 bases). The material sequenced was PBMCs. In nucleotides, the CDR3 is TGTGCCAGCAGCTTAGCGAGGTTCGGGGAGTTCTCCTACGAGCAGTACTTC. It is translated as CASSLARFGEFSYEQYF.